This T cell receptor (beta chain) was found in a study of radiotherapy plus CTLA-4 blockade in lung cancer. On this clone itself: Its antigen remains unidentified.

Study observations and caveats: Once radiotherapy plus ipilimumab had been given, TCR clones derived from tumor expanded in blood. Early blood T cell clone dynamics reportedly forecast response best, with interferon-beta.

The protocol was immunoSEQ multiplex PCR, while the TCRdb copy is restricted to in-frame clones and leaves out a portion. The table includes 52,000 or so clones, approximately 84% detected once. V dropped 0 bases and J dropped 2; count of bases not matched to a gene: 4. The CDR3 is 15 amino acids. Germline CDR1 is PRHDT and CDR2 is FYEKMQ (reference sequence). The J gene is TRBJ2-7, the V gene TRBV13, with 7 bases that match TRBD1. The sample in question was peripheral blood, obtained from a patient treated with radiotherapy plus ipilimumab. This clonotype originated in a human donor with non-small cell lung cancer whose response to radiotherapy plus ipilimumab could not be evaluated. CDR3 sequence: CASSLGAGGPYEQYF. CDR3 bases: TGTGCCAGCAGCTTAGGAGCAGGGGGACCCTACGAGCAGTACTTC.